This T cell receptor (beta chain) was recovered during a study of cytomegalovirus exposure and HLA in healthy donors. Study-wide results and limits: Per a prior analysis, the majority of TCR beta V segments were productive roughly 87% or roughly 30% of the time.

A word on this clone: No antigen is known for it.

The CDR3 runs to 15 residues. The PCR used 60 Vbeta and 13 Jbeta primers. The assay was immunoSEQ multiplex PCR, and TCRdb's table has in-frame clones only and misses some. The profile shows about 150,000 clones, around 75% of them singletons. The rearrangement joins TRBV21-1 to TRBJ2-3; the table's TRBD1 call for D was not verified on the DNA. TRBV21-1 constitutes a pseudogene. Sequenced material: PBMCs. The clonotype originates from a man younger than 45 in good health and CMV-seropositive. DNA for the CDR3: TGTGCCAGCAGCAAGGGACAGGGTAAAGCAGATACGCAGTATTTT. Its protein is CASSKGQGKADTQYF.